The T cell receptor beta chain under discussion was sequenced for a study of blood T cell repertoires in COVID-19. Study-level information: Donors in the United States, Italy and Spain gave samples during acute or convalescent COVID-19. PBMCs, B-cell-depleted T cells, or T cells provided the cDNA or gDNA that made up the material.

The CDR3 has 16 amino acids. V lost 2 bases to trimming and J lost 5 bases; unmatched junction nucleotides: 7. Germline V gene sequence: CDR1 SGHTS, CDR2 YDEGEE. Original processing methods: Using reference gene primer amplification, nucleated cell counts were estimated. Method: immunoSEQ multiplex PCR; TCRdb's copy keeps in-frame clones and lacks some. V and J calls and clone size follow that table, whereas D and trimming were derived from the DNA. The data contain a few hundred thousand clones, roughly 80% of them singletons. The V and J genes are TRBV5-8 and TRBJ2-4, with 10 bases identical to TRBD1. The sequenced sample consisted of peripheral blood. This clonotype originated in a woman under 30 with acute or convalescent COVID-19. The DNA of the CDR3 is TGTGCCAGCAGCTTTGGACAGGGGGTCCCACAAAACATTCAGTACTTC. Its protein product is CASSFGQGVPQNIQYF.